Described below is a single TCR beta chain sequence and its context. V was pared by 7 bases and J by 8 bases, with 20 bases between. Germline V gene sequence: CDR1 MDHEN, CDR2 SYDVKM. This CDR3 spans 14 amino acids. A second PCR of about 6 to 11 cycles used a sample-barcoded 5' primer and a J-beta primer mix. TCRdb called the 5' RACE reads again in MiXCR, with one record for every CDR3 protein. There are some 900,000 distinct CDR3 sequences in the sample; around 49% occur only once, and around an eighth lies in the top ten. This specimen belongs to a study of blood T cells in healthy people across ages.

The chain couples TRBV28 to TRBJ1-2; unclear D gene. This receptor was obtained from a man aged 30-40 years in good health. Source material: blood. CDR3 in DNA: TGTGCCAGCATCCCCCCGGGGAGCTACAGCGGCTACACCTTC. This gives the protein CASIPPGSYSGYTF.